This TCR beta chain was sequenced in a study of blood T cell repertoires in COVID-19. Study details: Specimens from acute and convalescent COVID-19 originated in the United States, Italy and Spain.

CDR3 length: 15 amino acids. The V end was cut by 10 bases, the J end by 5 bases, with 20 bases between. Germline CDR1 reads ENHRY; CDR2 reads SYGVKD. Here immunoSEQ multiplex PCR was the method, and the copy in TCRdb shows in-frame clones only, minus some. The sample shows 25,000 or so clones, 94% of them seen only once. The sequence came from a woman between 45 and 60 years old with active COVID-19. The specimen was peripheral blood. V is TRBV10-3 and J is TRBJ2-2; TRBD2 might be the D (7 bases). The CDR3 bases are TGTGCCACGCAGTCGTCGGGGGGCGGGACCGGGGAGCTGTTTTTT. It encodes CATQSSGGGTGELFF.